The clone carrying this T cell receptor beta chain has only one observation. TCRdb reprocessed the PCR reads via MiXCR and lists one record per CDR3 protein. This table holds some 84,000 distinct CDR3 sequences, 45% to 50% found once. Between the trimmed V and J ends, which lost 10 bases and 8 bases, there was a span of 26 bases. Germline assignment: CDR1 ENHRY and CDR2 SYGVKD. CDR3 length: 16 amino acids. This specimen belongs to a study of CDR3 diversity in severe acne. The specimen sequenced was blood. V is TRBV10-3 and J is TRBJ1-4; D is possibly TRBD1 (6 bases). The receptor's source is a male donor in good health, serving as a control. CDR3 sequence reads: CATAGAETGLGEKLFF. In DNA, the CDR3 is TGTGCCACCGCTGGCGCGGAGACAGGACTGGGCGAAAAACTGTTTTTT.